These T cell receptor beta chains were read from a single sample in a study of shared clonotypes between healthy human individuals. Generated by immunoSEQ multiplex PCR, the TCRdb table keeps only in-frame clones and is missing some. The data hold about 2.1 million clones, with about 93% observed a single time. Sequencing was performed on naive CD8+ T cells from PBMCs. The receptor set was obtained from a man aged 18 to 35 in good health. Some clones in this sample may be carry-over from other donors' samples. The CDR3 runs from the conserved cysteine through the conserved F or W. Each record gives: J gene, V gene, D gene, clone size, CDR3 DNA, CDR3 protein. A D gene is named only where the DNA matches it firmly. Size tells how often a clone was seen (once, few, many) or the class of an expanded clone, and some rows leave it out.

j_call: TRBJ2-3
v_call: TRBV27
d_call: TRBD1
clone_size: NA
cdr3_nt: TGTGCCAGCAGAAAAGACAGGGGGATGACAGATACGCAGTATTTT
cdr3_aa: CASRKDRGMTDTQYF

j_call: TRBJ1-3
v_call: TRBV7-9
d_call: NA
clone_size: NA
cdr3_nt: TGTGCCAGCAGCCCCGGGACGGATGGAAACACCATATATTTT
cdr3_aa: CASSPGTDGNTIYF

j_call: TRBJ2-3
v_call: TRBV9
d_call: TRBD1
clone_size: NA
cdr3_nt: TGTGCCAGCAGCCCGGGACAGGGTTTTGGCACAGATACGCAGTATTTT
cdr3_aa: CASSPGQGFGTDTQYF

j_call: TRBJ1-1
v_call: TRBV11-3
d_call: NA
clone_size: once
cdr3_nt: TGTGCCAGCAGCTTAGGACAAACTGGAGGAGCTTTCTTT
cdr3_aa: CASSLGQTGGAFF

j_call: TRBJ2-3
v_call: TRBV15
d_call: TRBD2
clone_size: NA
cdr3_nt: TGTGCCACCAGCAGAGATCGTCCGGGACTAGCGGATTCAGATACGCAGTATTTT
cdr3_aa: CATSRDRPGLADSDTQYF

j_call: TRBJ2-7
v_call: TRBV11-3
d_call: NA
clone_size: NA
cdr3_nt: TGTGCCAGCAGCCTCCGCGGAGGGGGCCACGAGCAGTACTTC
cdr3_aa: CASSLRGGGHEQYF

j_call: TRBJ2-4
v_call: TRBV9
d_call: NA
clone_size: NA
cdr3_nt: TGTGCCAGCAGCGTAGGGGCTCGGGACTCAAACATTCAGTACTTC
cdr3_aa: CASSVGARDSNIQYF

j_call: TRBJ2-3
v_call: TRBV9
d_call: NA
clone_size: NA
cdr3_nt: TGTGCCAGCAGCGAAGCAGGGGTTTACGGCACAGATACGCAGTATTTT
cdr3_aa: CASSEAGVYGTDTQYF

j_call: TRBJ2-3
v_call: TRBV4-2
d_call: NA
clone_size: NA
cdr3_nt: TGTGCCAGCAGCCAAGGGGGTAGAAGCACAGATACGCAGTATTTT
cdr3_aa: CASSQGGRSTDTQYF

j_call: TRBJ2-7
v_call: TRBV6-1
d_call: NA
clone_size: NA
cdr3_nt: TGTGCCAGCAGTGAAGATTGGGGTGGGGGTAGGGAGCAGTACTTC
cdr3_aa: CASSEDWGGGREQYF

j_call: TRBJ1-2
v_call: TRBV7-9
d_call: NA
clone_size: NA
cdr3_nt: TGTGCCAGCAGCTTAGGAGGGGACTATGGCTACACCTTC
cdr3_aa: CASSLGGDYGYTF

j_call: TRBJ1-3
v_call: TRBV4-1
d_call: NA
clone_size: NA
cdr3_nt: TGCGCCAGCAGCCAAGTAGGTGAGGGAATTCTCAACACCATATATTTT
cdr3_aa: CASSQVGEGILNTIYF

j_call: TRBJ1-5
v_call: TRBV2
d_call: NA
clone_size: NA
cdr3_nt: TGTGCCAGCAGTGATACCCCACAGGGCAGGCAGCCCCAGCATTTT
cdr3_aa: CASSDTPQGRQPQHF

j_call: TRBJ2-1
v_call: TRBV6-5
d_call: NA
clone_size: once
cdr3_nt: TGTGCCAGCAGTTTAATGGACGGAATTGGCAATGAGCAGTTCTTC
cdr3_aa: CASSLMDGIGNEQFF

j_call: TRBJ2-7
v_call: TRBV7-8
d_call: NA
clone_size: NA
cdr3_nt: TGTGCCAGCAGCTTAGAAGGAAGGGGGGCCGTCTACGAGCAGTACTTC
cdr3_aa: CASSLEGRGAVYEQYF

j_call: TRBJ1-5
v_call: TRBV28
d_call: NA
clone_size: NA
cdr3_nt: TGTGCCAGCAGTTTAAGGGGGGCGGGTCAGCCCCAGCATTTT
cdr3_aa: CASSLRGAGQPQHF

j_call: TRBJ2-7
v_call: TRBV7-9
d_call: TRBD1
clone_size: NA
cdr3_nt: TGTGCCAGCAGCTTAAAGGACAGGGGGATTTACGAGCAGTACTTC
cdr3_aa: CASSLKDRGIYEQYF

j_call: TRBJ1-1
v_call: TRBV19
d_call: NA
clone_size: NA
cdr3_nt: TGTGCCAGTAGTCTCACAGGGATCGGCACTGAAGCTTTCTTT
cdr3_aa: CASSLTGIGTEAFF

j_call: TRBJ2-7
v_call: TRBV27
d_call: NA
clone_size: NA
cdr3_nt: TGTGCCAGCAGTTTATTTGGGGCTTTGAGGGAGCAGTACTTC
cdr3_aa: CASSLFGALREQYF

j_call: TRBJ2-5
v_call: TRBV21-1
d_call: NA
clone_size: NA
cdr3_nt: TGTGCCAGCAGCAAAGGGACAGTGCCAGCAGAGACCCAGTACTTC
cdr3_aa: CASSKGTVPAETQYF

j_call: TRBJ1-5
v_call: TRBV27
d_call: NA
clone_size: NA
cdr3_nt: TGTGCCAGCAGTTTCCCGGGACAAAATCAGCCCCAGCATTTT
cdr3_aa: CASSFPGQNQPQHF

j_call: TRBJ2-7
v_call: TRBV27
d_call: TRBD1
clone_size: NA
cdr3_nt: TGTGCCAGCAGTTTCCGGGACAGGCTGTACTTC
cdr3_aa: CASSFRDRLYF

j_call: TRBJ2-5
v_call: TRBV4-1
d_call: NA
clone_size: NA
cdr3_nt: TGCGCCAGCAGCCGAGGGAGGGGGGACCAAGAGACCCAGTACTTC
cdr3_aa: CASSRGRGDQETQYF

j_call: TRBJ2-2
v_call: TRBV7-3
d_call: NA
clone_size: few
cdr3_nt: TGTGCCAGCAGCCTATCGTATGGGGAGCTGTTTTTT
cdr3_aa: CASSLSYGELFF

j_call: TRBJ2-7
v_call: TRBV28
d_call: TRBD1
clone_size: NA
cdr3_nt: TGTGCCAGCACCGATGACAGGGCACCCTACGAGCAGTACTTC
cdr3_aa: CASTDDRAPYEQYF

j_call: TRBJ2-2
v_call: TRBV28
d_call: NA
clone_size: NA
cdr3_nt: TGTGCCAGCAGTTTGCGAGTAGCGCTTAACACCGGGGAGCTGTTTTTT
cdr3_aa: CASSLRVALNTGELFF

j_call: TRBJ2-1
v_call: TRBV23-1
d_call: NA
clone_size: NA
cdr3_nt: TGCGCCAGCAGTCAGCCTCGGGGGGACAGCTCCTACAATGAGCAGTTCTTC
cdr3_aa: CASSQPRGDSSYNEQFF

j_call: TRBJ2-7
v_call: TRBV5-4
d_call: TRBD2
clone_size: NA
cdr3_nt: TGTGCCAGCAGCCTCCCTGCGGGAGGCACCTACGAGCAGTACTTC
cdr3_aa: CASSLPAGGTYEQYF

j_call: TRBJ1-2
v_call: TRBV29-1
d_call: NA
clone_size: NA
cdr3_nt: TGCAGCGTTGAATGGGGGGTGGATGGCTACACCTTC
cdr3_aa: CSVEWGVDGYTF

j_call: TRBJ1-1
v_call: TRBV10-3
d_call: NA
clone_size: few
cdr3_nt: TGTGCCATCAGTGAGGGGGCAGAAGCTTTCTTT
cdr3_aa: CAISEGAEAFF

j_call: TRBJ2-7
v_call: TRBV6-5
d_call: TRBD1
clone_size: NA
cdr3_nt: TGTGCCAGCAGTTACTCTCCCCGAATTCGGGACAGTTACGACTTC
cdr3_aa: CASSYSPRIRDSYDF

j_call: TRBJ2-1
v_call: TRBV27
d_call: NA
clone_size: NA
cdr3_nt: TGTGCCAGCAGTTGGAGCGCTAGCTCCTACAATGAGCAGTTCTTC
cdr3_aa: CASSWSASSYNEQFF

j_call: TRBJ2-4
v_call: TRBV29-1
d_call: NA
clone_size: NA
cdr3_nt: TGCAGCGTTCCGACAGTGGGGCTAGCCAAAAACATTCAGTACTTC
cdr3_aa: CSVPTVGLAKNIQYF

j_call: TRBJ1-5
v_call: TRBV18
d_call: NA
clone_size: few
cdr3_nt: TGTGCCAGCTCACGAGGGACCGTCAATCAGCCCCAGCATTTT
cdr3_aa: CASSRGTVNQPQHF

j_call: TRBJ2-5
v_call: TRBV9
d_call: NA
clone_size: NA
cdr3_nt: TGTGCCAGCAGCATACTAGGGGGCCAAGAGACCCAGTACTTC
cdr3_aa: CASSILGGQETQYF

j_call: TRBJ2-7
v_call: TRBV6-6
d_call: TRBD1
clone_size: NA
cdr3_nt: TGTGCCAGCAGCCCGCAACCGGGACAGGGAGGGAACGAGCAGTACTTC
cdr3_aa: CASSPQPGQGGNEQYF

j_call: TRBJ1-4
v_call: TRBV25-1
d_call: NA
clone_size: NA
cdr3_nt: TGTGCCAGCAGTGACTTACGCGCAACTAATGAAAAACTGTTTTTT
cdr3_aa: CASSDLRATNEKLFF

j_call: TRBJ1-1
v_call: TRBV7-9
d_call: TRBD1
clone_size: NA
cdr3_nt: TGTGCCAGCAGCTCCCGGAGGGGGACAGTGAACACTGAAGCTTTCTTT
cdr3_aa: CASSSRRGTVNTEAFF

j_call: TRBJ2-1
v_call: TRBV27
d_call: TRBD1
clone_size: NA
cdr3_nt: TGTGCCAGCAGTTTCCGGACAGGGGGAGGAAATGAGCAGTTCTTC
cdr3_aa: CASSFRTGGGNEQFF

j_call: TRBJ2-7
v_call: TRBV4-2
d_call: NA
clone_size: NA
cdr3_nt: TGTGCCAGCAGCCATCCTAGCCGCACTGGCGAGCAGTACTTC
cdr3_aa: CASSHPSRTGEQYF

j_call: TRBJ1-1
v_call: TRBV11-2
d_call: NA
clone_size: once
cdr3_nt: TGTGCCAGCAGCCGCGCATTGGGAACAACGAACACTGAAGCTTTCTTT
cdr3_aa: CASSRALGTTNTEAFF

j_call: TRBJ2-7
v_call: TRBV9
d_call: TRBD1
clone_size: NA
cdr3_nt: TGTGCCAGCAGCACTAGTATAGGGACAGGGTCCCACGAGCAGTACTTC
cdr3_aa: CASSTSIGTGSHEQYF

j_call: TRBJ2-7
v_call: TRBV7-9
d_call: NA
clone_size: once
cdr3_nt: TGTGCCAGCATTCCAAGGGAGGGGGAGCGATCCTACGAGCAGTACTTC
cdr3_aa: CASIPREGERSYEQYF

j_call: TRBJ2-2
v_call: TRBV7-3
d_call: TRBD1
clone_size: NA
cdr3_nt: TGTGCCAGCAGCTACAGGGACAGGGGGCCCGGGGAGCTGTTTTTT
cdr3_aa: CASSYRDRGPGELFF

j_call: TRBJ2-1
v_call: TRBV7-9
d_call: NA
clone_size: few
cdr3_nt: TGTGCCAGCAGGTACATAGCAGCTGAGCAGTTCTTC
cdr3_aa: CASRYIAAEQFF

j_call: TRBJ2-7
v_call: TRBV27
d_call: TRBD2
clone_size: NA
cdr3_nt: TGTGCCAGCAGTTGGGCGGGGGTCCACGAGCAGTACTTC
cdr3_aa: CASSWAGVHEQYF

j_call: TRBJ1-2
v_call: TRBV6-5
d_call: NA
clone_size: NA
cdr3_nt: TGTGCCAGCAGTTACGAGGGTAACTATGGCTACACCTTC
cdr3_aa: CASSYEGNYGYTF

j_call: TRBJ2-7
v_call: TRBV4-1
d_call: TRBD1
clone_size: NA
cdr3_nt: TGCGCCAGCAGCCAAACAACAGGGGGCTACGAGCAGTACTTC
cdr3_aa: CASSQTTGGYEQYF

j_call: TRBJ2-2
v_call: TRBV9
d_call: TRBD1
clone_size: NA
cdr3_nt: TGTGCCAGCAACCTGGGACAGGCGAACACCGGGGAGCTGTTTTTT
cdr3_aa: CASNLGQANTGELFF

j_call: TRBJ2-7
v_call: TRBV28
d_call: NA
clone_size: once
cdr3_nt: TGTGCCAGCAGTTTTGCCAGGGAGAACTACGAGCAGTACTTC
cdr3_aa: CASSFARENYEQYF

j_call: TRBJ1-5
v_call: TRBV5-4
d_call: NA
clone_size: few
cdr3_nt: TGTGCCAGCAGCTTGGAACAGCCCCAGCATTTT
cdr3_aa: CASSLEQPQHF

j_call: TRBJ1-1
v_call: TRBV28
d_call: NA
clone_size: NA
cdr3_nt: TGTGCCAGCAGTTTGGGCCTGCAGGGGCAAACTGAAGCTTTCTTT
cdr3_aa: CASSLGLQGQTEAFF

j_call: TRBJ2-7
v_call: TRBV5-1
d_call: TRBD2
clone_size: NA
cdr3_nt: TGCGCCAGCAGCTTGGCGGCTAGCGGGAGGGATTACGAGCAGTACTTC
cdr3_aa: CASSLAASGRDYEQYF

j_call: TRBJ2-7
v_call: TRBV7-9
d_call: TRBD2
clone_size: NA
cdr3_nt: TGTGCCAGCAGCCCAGCCGGGGGGAAGAGGTCCTACGAGCAGTACTTC
cdr3_aa: CASSPAGGKRSYEQYF

j_call: TRBJ2-1
v_call: TRBV7-8
d_call: NA
clone_size: NA
cdr3_nt: TGTGCCAGCAGCTTAGCGGTCTATGAGCAGTTCTTC
cdr3_aa: CASSLAVYEQFF